This T cell receptor (beta chain) was sequenced for a study of blood T cells in healthy people across ages. Study-wide results and limits: Roughly linear declines in TCR beta diversity per million T cells occurred with age. Shifts in expanded clonotypes may have been confounded by donor CMV status, which was unknown. Diversity estimates drawn from one million T cells were deemed underestimates.

The use of a sample-barcoded 5' primer and a J-beta primer mix characterized a second PCR of about 7 to 12 cycles. One entry per CDR3 protein results from TCRdb running MiXCR on the 5' RACE reads. The table includes 550,000 to 600,000 distinct CDR3 sequences, approximately 30% detected once. The V end was cut by 0 bases, the J end by 7 bases, with 10 bases between. Per the germline V gene, CDR1 is SGHTA and CDR2 is FQGNSA. The CDR3 extends over 14 amino acids. A minimum of 6 micrograms of total RNA was extracted per sample. Notes on this clonotype: What it recognizes is unknown.

This receptor was obtained from an older woman in good health. The chain carries TRBV7-2 and TRBJ2-4; D may be TRBD1 or TRBD2 (5 bases each). Material: blood. CDR3 nucleotide sequence: TGTGCCAGCAGCTTAGCCGGCAGGGAGAACATTCAGTACTTC. Translation: CASSLAGRENIQYF.